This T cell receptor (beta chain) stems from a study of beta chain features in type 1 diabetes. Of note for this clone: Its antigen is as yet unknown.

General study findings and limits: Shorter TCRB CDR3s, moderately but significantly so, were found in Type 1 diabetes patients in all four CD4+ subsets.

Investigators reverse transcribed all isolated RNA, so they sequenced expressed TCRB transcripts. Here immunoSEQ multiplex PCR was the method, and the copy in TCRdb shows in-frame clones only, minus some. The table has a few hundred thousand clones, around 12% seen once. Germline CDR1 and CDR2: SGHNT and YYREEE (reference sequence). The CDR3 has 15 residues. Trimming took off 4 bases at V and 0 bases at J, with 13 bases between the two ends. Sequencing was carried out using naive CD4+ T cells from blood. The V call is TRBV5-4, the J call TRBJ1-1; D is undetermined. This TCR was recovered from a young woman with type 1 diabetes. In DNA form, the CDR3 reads TGTGCCAGCAGCCCCGACTCATGGGTGAACACTGAAGCTTTCTTT. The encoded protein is CASSPDSWVNTEAFF. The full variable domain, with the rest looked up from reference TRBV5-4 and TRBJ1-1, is ETGVTQSPTHLIKTRGQQVTLRCSSQSGHNTVSWYQQALGQGPQFIFQYYREEENGRGNFPPRFSGLQFPNYSSELNVNALELDDSALYLCASSPDSWVNTEAFFGQGTRLTVV.